The sequence of this T cell receptor beta chain was determined in a study of OX40 agonist ivuxolimab in advanced cancers. Study in general: Every 2 weeks, patients got intravenous ivuxolimab at one of six dose levels (0.01-10 mg/kg). Three patients responded partially, comprising one with hepatocellular carcinoma and two with cutaneous melanoma. Findings and caveats of the study: Averaged across samples, CD8+ T cells carried more expanded clones than CD4+ did. Expanded peripheral T cells had an undetermined antigen specificity.

Germline V gene sequence: CDR1 SGHRS, CDR2 YFSETQ. The CDR3 contains 16 residues. J was trimmed by 5 bases and V by 4 bases; bases with no gene match: 10. Clones were sequenced by immunoSEQ multiplex PCR, and TCRdb holds only the in-frame ones, with some missing. The sample lists about 54,000 clones, 80% to 90% occurring once. Remarks on this clone: Its specificity is not known.

The receptor was isolated from an adult with an advanced solid tumor such as melanoma, head and neck, liver or kidney cancer. This specimen was CD4+ or CD8+ T cells sorted from blood, taken in a trial of the OX40 agonist ivuxolimab. This sequence joins TRBV5-1 and TRBJ1-1, with 11 bases aligning to TRBD1. The CDR3 region has the DNA TGCGCCAGCAGCCTGTCGGACAGGGGGCGCGGTACTGAAGCTTTCTTT. Translation: CASSLSDRGRGTEAFF.